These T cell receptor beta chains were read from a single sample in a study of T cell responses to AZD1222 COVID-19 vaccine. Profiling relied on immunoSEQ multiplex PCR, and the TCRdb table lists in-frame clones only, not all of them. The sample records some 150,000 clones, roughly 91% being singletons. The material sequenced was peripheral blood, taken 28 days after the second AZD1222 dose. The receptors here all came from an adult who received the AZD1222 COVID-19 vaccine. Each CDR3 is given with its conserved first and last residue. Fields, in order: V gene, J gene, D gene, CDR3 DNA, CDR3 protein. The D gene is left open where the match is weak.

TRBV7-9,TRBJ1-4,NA,TGTGCCAGCAGCCCCCAGGGGTACGGGGAAAAACTGTTTTTT,CASSPQGYGEKLFF
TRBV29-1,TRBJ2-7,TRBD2,TGCAGCGTTGCTGGCGGGAGGGGCGAGCAGTACTTC,CSVAGGRGEQYF
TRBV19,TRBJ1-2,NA,TGTGCCAGCACAGCTAACTATGGCTACACCTTC,CASTANYGYTF
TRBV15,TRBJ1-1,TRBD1,TGTGCCACCAGCAGAGCGACAGGGAGGACTGAAGCTTTCTTT,CATSRATGRTEAFF
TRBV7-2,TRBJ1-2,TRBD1,TGTGCCAGCAGCTTAGTCGGGACAGGCGGCTATGGCTACACCTTC,CASSLVGTGGYGYTF
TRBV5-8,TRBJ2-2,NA,TGTGCCAGCAGCCGGGGACTGGGGAACACCGGGGAGCTGTTTTTT,CASSRGLGNTGELFF
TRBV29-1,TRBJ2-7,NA,TGCAGCGTTGGAAGCAGGGAATACGAGCAGTACTTC,CSVGSREYEQYF
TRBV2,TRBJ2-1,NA,TGTGCCAGCACGGGACCCTCCTACAATGAGCAGTTCTTC,CASTGPSYNEQFF
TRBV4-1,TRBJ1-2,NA,TGCGCCAGCAGCCAAGAATCAATAGGGGGTGGCTACACCTTC,CASSQESIGGGYTF
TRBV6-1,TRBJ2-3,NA,TGTGCCAGCAGTGAACAGGGCACAGATACGCAGTATTTT,CASSEQGTDTQYF
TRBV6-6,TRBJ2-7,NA,TGTGCCAGCAGTTATCGAGGGGACGAGCAGTACTTC,CASSYRGDEQYF
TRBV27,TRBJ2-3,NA,TGTGCCAGCAGTTCAAGGGGAAAGGGTAAAGATACGCAGTATTTT,CASSSRGKGKDTQYF
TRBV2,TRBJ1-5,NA,TGTGCCAGCAGGCCAGGGTCTGCTGGGCAGCCCCAGCATTTT,CASRPGSAGQPQHF
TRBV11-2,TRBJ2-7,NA,TGTGCCAGCAGCTTGGCAGGGGTGCTTCGCGAGCAGTACTTC,CASSLAGVLREQYF
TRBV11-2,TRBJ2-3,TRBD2,TGTGCCAGCAGCTTAGGAAGACTAGCGGGGGGCACAGATACGCAGTATTTT,CASSLGRLAGGTDTQYF
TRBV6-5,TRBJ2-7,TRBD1,TGTGCCAGCAGTTTGCCTGACAGGGTATACGAGCAGTACTTC,CASSLPDRVYEQYF